The rows below give T cell receptor beta chains drawn from one sample of a study of T-cell memory formation after mild COVID-19. One entry per CDR3 protein, called by TCRdb with MiXCR from the 5' RACE reads. The table records about 390,000 distinct CDR3 sequences, about 21% of them present only once. The sequenced sample was PBMCs or a T cell subset sorted from them (not recorded which). The receptors here all came from an adult woman who had mild COVID-19 (a few samples of this study predate the infection). Cell type and time point are not known. The CDR3 runs from the conserved cysteine through the conserved F or W. Each record gives: V gene, D gene, J gene, clone size, CDR3 protein, CDR3 DNA. A D gene is named only where the DNA matches it firmly. The size entry is marked missing in some rows and otherwise reads once, few, many or a size class.

V gene: TRBV15; D gene: .; J gene: TRBJ2-6; clone size: .; CDR3 protein: CATSRTVTGANVLTF; CDR3 DNA: TGTGCCACCAGCAGAACAGTTACTGGGGCCAACGTCCTGACTTTC
V gene: TRBV12-3/TRBV12-4; D gene: .; J gene: TRBJ2-7; clone size: .; CDR3 protein: CASSLRSPYEQYF; CDR3 DNA: TGTGCCAGCAGTTTGCGAAGCCCCTACGAGCAGTACTTC
V gene: TRBV5-5; D gene: TRBD1; J gene: TRBJ2-7; clone size: .; CDR3 protein: CASSLGGQGTGEQYF; CDR3 DNA: TGTGCCAGCAGCTTGGGGGGACAGGGGACGGGTGAGCAGTACTTC
V gene: TRBV9; D gene: .; J gene: TRBJ1-1; clone size: once; CDR3 protein: CASSVGGQPNTEAFF; CDR3 DNA: TGTGCCAGCAGCGTAGGCGGGCAGCCGAACACTGAAGCTTTCTTT
V gene: TRBV5-1; D gene: TRBD1; J gene: TRBJ1-1; clone size: .; CDR3 protein: CASSPGQGFRAFF; CDR3 DNA: TGCGCCAGCAGCCCTGGACAGGGGTTTAGGGCTTTCTTT
V gene: TRBV7-9; D gene: .; J gene: TRBJ2-7; clone size: .; CDR3 protein: CASSPRQNFYEQYF; CDR3 DNA: TGTGCCAGCAGCCCGCGACAGAACTTCTACGAGCAGTACTTC
V gene: TRBV4-3; D gene: .; J gene: TRBJ2-7; clone size: few; CDR3 protein: CASSQDRARASPREQYF; CDR3 DNA: TGCGCCAGCAGCCAAGATAGGGCGAGGGCCTCCCCTCGCGAGCAGTACTTC
V gene: TRBV27; D gene: TRBD1; J gene: TRBJ2-2; clone size: .; CDR3 protein: CASSPRMRAGGGTGELFF; CDR3 DNA: TGTGCCAGCAGTCCCCGAATGAGAGCAGGGGGCGGCACCGGGGAGCTGTTTTTT
V gene: TRBV7-3; D gene: .; J gene: TRBJ1-1; clone size: .; CDR3 protein: CASSLTGGITEAFF; CDR3 DNA: TGTGCCAGCAGCTTAACGGGGGGAATCACTGAAGCTTTCTTT
V gene: TRBV6-5; D gene: .; J gene: TRBJ2-1; clone size: .; CDR3 protein: CASSYSNANEQFF; CDR3 DNA: TGTGCCAGCAGTTACTCGAACGCGAATGAGCAGTTCTTC
V gene: TRBV10-3; D gene: TRBD2; J gene: TRBJ2-3; clone size: .; CDR3 protein: CAISSGGRTSTDTQYF; CDR3 DNA: TGTGCCATTTCTAGCGGGGGCCGGACTAGCACAGATACGCAGTATTTT
V gene: TRBV7-3; D gene: .; J gene: TRBJ2-1; clone size: .; CDR3 protein: CASSLTKARGGNEQFF; CDR3 DNA: TGTGCCAGCAGCTTAACGAAGGCCAGGGGGGGAAATGAGCAGTTCTTC
V gene: TRBV7-6; D gene: TRBD2; J gene: TRBJ2-5; clone size: few; CDR3 protein: CASSLGYASGTETQYF; CDR3 DNA: TGTGCCAGCAGCTTAGGCTATGCTAGCGGGACGGAGACCCAGTACTTC
V gene: TRBV12-3/TRBV12-4; D gene: TRBD1; J gene: TRBJ1-2; clone size: .; CDR3 protein: CASSLRQGTLFGYTF; CDR3 DNA: TGTGCCAGCAGTTTACGACAGGGAACTCTATTTGGCTACACCTTC
V gene: TRBV20-1; D gene: .; J gene: TRBJ2-3; clone size: .; CDR3 protein: CSAIGTTATDTQYF; CDR3 DNA: TGCAGTGCTATTGGGACCACTGCCACAGATACGCAGTATTTT